The 26 T cell receptor beta chains in this list originate from one sample, sequenced in a study of T cells in Graves' hyperthyroidism and ophthalmopathy. Amplified regions were TCR beta CDR3 sequences from RNA transcripts. Primed by the HTBI set, a first-round RT-PCR was run on the TCR CDR3. TCRdb re-called the multiplex PCR reads through MiXCR, storing one row per CDR3 protein. The table lists hundreds of thousands of distinct CDR3 sequences, about 16% of them singletons. The sample taken for sequencing was blood. These receptors were taken from a woman aged 18-29 years with Graves' ophthalmopathy.

The genes are TRBV9 and TRBJ2-2; 9 bases align to TRBD2. Trimming cost V 2 bases and J 3 bases; bases outside gene matches: 5. CDR1 is SGDLS and CDR2 is YYNGEE in the germline V gene. The CDR3 extends over 16 amino acids. As DNA, the CDR3 is TGTGCCAGCAGCGTCGGCGGGAGGGCCTACACCGGGGAGCTGTTTTTT. Residues: CASSVGGRAYTGELFF.

This clonotype was observed many times. CDR3 nucleotide sequence: TGTGCCACCAGTAATAGTCAGGTAACTTACCTATCTGGAAACACCATATATTTT. Residues: CATSNSQVTYLSGNTIYF. This chain links TRBV24-1 with TRBJ1-3; no reliable D call. The CDR3 loop spans 18 amino acids. The V end was cut by 6 bases, the J end by 1 base, with 21 bases between. Per germline, CDR1 KGHDR and CDR2 SFDVKD.

This clonotype has ten or more counts. The chain links TRBV6-5 to TRBJ1-6, with TRBD1 matching over 8 bases. CDR1 MNHEY and CDR2 SVGAGI come from the germline V gene. V lost 2 bases and J lost 7; bases outside the gene matches: 4. CDR3 length: 15 amino acids. CDR3 sequence reads: CASSYDRGGNSPLHF. The CDR3 DNA follows: TGTGCCAGCAGTTACGACAGGGGAGGCAATTCACCCCTCCACTTT.

V usage is TRBV28 and J usage is TRBJ1-2; TRBD1 is a possible D gene (5 bases). Trimming cost V 2 bases and J 8 bases, with 6 bases left between them. The CDR3 sequence is 11 residues long. Germline V gene sequence: CDR1 MDHEN, CDR2 SYDVKM. Here the CDR3 reads CASSLKGGYTF. The CDR3 DNA is TGTGCCAGCAGTTTAAAGGGGGGCTACACCTTC.

This clonotype was detected many times. The genes are TRBV9 and TRBJ2-3, with a weak D call TRBD2 (5 bases). V gave up 2 bases and J gave up 5 bases, with 18 bases separating them. CDR3 length: 16 amino acids. CDR1 and CDR2 (germline): SGDLS, YYNGEE. CDR3 sequence (DNA): TGTGCCAGCAGCGTCGGGATTCGAGGTTGGGGAGATACGCAGTATTTT. Translation gives CASSVGIRGWGDTQYF.

This clonotype has ten or more counts. The chain joins TRBV6-1 to TRBJ2-5; 9 positions agree with TRBD2. Trimming at V came to 5 bases and at J to 7 bases, leaving 5 bases not matched to a gene. The V gene's germline CDR1 is MNHNS and CDR2 SASEGT. This CDR3 is 13 amino acids long. CDR3 loop: CASSYGGRGTQYF. The CDR3 region has the DNA TGTGCCAGCAGTTATGGCGGGAGGGGGACCCAGTACTTC.

The rearrangement joins TRBV11-2 to TRBJ2-3; 11 bases align to TRBD1. CDR1 SGHAT and CDR2 FQNNGV come from the germline V gene. V shed 0 bases and J 4 bases; nucleotides not matched to a gene: 3. The CDR3 runs to 16 residues. CDR3: CASSLEGTGGPDTQYF. CDR3 DNA: TGTGCCAGCAGCTTAGAAGGGACAGGGGGTCCAGATACGCAGTATTTT. The full variable domain, rest sourced from reference TRBV11-2 and TRBJ2-3, is EAGVAQSPRYKIIEKRQSVAFWCNPISGHATLYWYQQILGQGPKLLIQFQNNGVVDDSQLPKDRFSAERLKGVDSTLKIQPAKLEDSAVYLCASSLEGTGGPDTQYFGPGTRLTVL.

This clonotype appeared many times. CDR3 nucleotide sequence: TGTGCCATCAGGGAAGATAATGCGAACACCGGGGAGCTGTTTTTT. It translates to CAIREDNANTGELFF. This chain joins TRBV10-3 and TRBJ2-2; D unclear. Trimming cost V 6 bases and J 0 bases, with 11 bases left between them. The CDR3 loop spans 15 amino acids. From germline, CDR1 is ENHRY and CDR2 SYGVKD.

This clonotype was detected only a few times. A much larger clone lies a single base off, so this may be a read error. The rearrangement links TRBV28 to TRBJ2-4; D might be TRBD2 (6 bases). Germline V gives CDR1 MDHEN, CDR2 SYDVKM. The CDR3 extends over 14 amino acids. CDR3 sequence (DNA): TGTGCCAGCAGTTTATTATCGGGACTTAACATTCAGTGCTTC. Its translation is CASSLLSGLNIQCF.

This clonotype was seen repeatedly, ten times or more. V usage is TRBV20-1 and J usage is TRBJ2-6, with TRBD1 matching 7 bases. V trimming: 5 bases; J trimming: 2 bases; junction bases outside the gene matches: 6. Germline V lookup: CDR1 DFQATT, CDR2 SNEGSKA (reference sequence). The CDR3 is 15 amino acids. The CDR3 DNA reads TGCAGTGCTCGCCTTACAGGGGCTGGGGCCAACGTCCTGACTTTC. Translation gives CSARLTGAGANVLTF.

There are many counts of this clonotype. The chain employs TRBV6-1 and TRBJ1-2; TRBD1 matches 7 bases. Germline trimming cut 7 bases from V and 0 bases from J; bases unmatched to any gene: 8. CDR3 size: 15 residues. The germline CDR1 and CDR2 sequences are MNHNS and SASEGT. As DNA, the CDR3 is TGTGCCAGCAACACAAGGGACAGAGCTAACTATGGCTACACCTTC. Residues: CASNTRDRANYGYTF.

This clonotype appeared many times. This chain connects TRBV7-2 to TRBJ2-1, with TRBD2 identical over 12 bases. Trimming took 2 bases from V and 10 from J; bases not matched to a gene: 9. Germline V gene lookup returns CDR1 SGHTA and CDR2 FQGNSA. The CDR3 spans 16 residues. Here the CDR3 DNA reads TGTGCCAGCAGCTTAACTTTCGGACTAGCGGGACGAGAGCAGTTCTTC. Protein sequence: CASSLTFGLAGREQFF.

This clonotype was seen many times. This rearrangement joins TRBV4-2 to TRBJ2-7, with 8 positions matching TRBD2. Trimming cost V 0 bases and J 1 base; bases outside gene matches: 8. CDR1 is LGHNA, CDR2 YNFKEQ, per germline. CDR3 length: 17 residues. CDR3 DNA: TGTGCCAGCAGCCAAGATATAGCGGGGCACAGATCCTACGAGCAGTACTTC. As protein: CASSQDIAGHRSYEQYF.

This clonotype showed up just a few times. This chain uses TRBV5-1 with TRBJ2-1, with D hard to call. V gave up 7 bases and J gave up 2 bases, with 10 bases separating them. The CDR3 loop spans 13 amino acids. CDR1 and CDR2 from the germline V gene are SGHRS and YFSETQ. The CDR3: CASGASTYNEQFF. The CDR3 coding sequence is TGCGCCAGCGGCGCGAGCACCTACAATGAGCAGTTCTTC.

This clonotype was counted a few times. The chain recombines TRBV9 with TRBJ2-1; TRBD2 aligns across 7 bases. J lost 1 base, V lost 4 bases, and 11 bases had no gene match. The CDR3 has 17 residues. Germline V lookup: CDR1 SGDLS, CDR2 YYNGEE. CDR3 loop: CASSPRGGGRSYNEQFF. CDR3 nucleotides: TGTGCCAGCAGCCCCCGTGGGGGGGGAAGGTCCTACAATGAGCAGTTCTTC.

This clonotype came up many times. This rearrangement joins TRBV7-9 to TRBJ2-2; a weak D match, TRBD2 (5 bases). Per germline, CDR1 SEHNR and CDR2 FQNEAQ (reference sequence). CDR3 length equals 15 residues. V shed 4 bases and J shed 5 bases, with 14 bases lying between them. The CDR3 region is CASSSDYNTTGELFF. In DNA, the CDR3 is TGTGCCAGCAGCTCAGACTATAATACAACCGGGGAGCTGTTTTTT.

This clonotype occurred a few times. The V and J genes are TRBV7-8 and TRBJ2-7, with TRBD2 identical over 7 bases. Germline V gene data show CDR1 as SGHVS and CDR2 as FQNEAQ. CDR3 length: 15 residues. J lost 2 bases, V lost 1 base, and 5 bases had no gene match. The CDR3 loop is CASSLGRAGTYEQYF. In DNA, the CDR3 is TGTGCCAGCAGCTTAGGTCGAGCGGGGACCTACGAGCAGTACTTC.

This clonotype was detected ten times or more. This chain uses TRBV2 with TRBJ2-1, with 7 bases aligning to TRBD1. CDR1 and CDR2 from the germline V gene are SNHLY and FYNNEI. With 4 bases clipped from V and 8 bases from J, the junction kept 11 bases outside the gene matches. The CDR3 runs 15 residues. The CDR3 coding sequence is TGTGCCAGCAGTGGTGACAGGGTTGCGACGTATGAGCAGTTCTTC. Translated: CASSGDRVATYEQFF.

In this sample, this clonotype turned up many times. The chain carries TRBV7-2 and TRBJ1-4, with a tentative D call TRBD1 (6 bases). Deletions cut 5 bases from V and 4 bases from J, with 17 bases between. From germline, CDR1 is SGHTA and CDR2 FQGNSA. The CDR3 extends over 16 amino acids. This chain's CDR3 is CASSLRGGDVNEKLFF. DNA for the CDR3: TGTGCCAGCAGCCTTAGGGGGGGCGACGTTAATGAAAAACTGTTTTTT. The full variable domain, with the rest looked up from reference TRBV7-2 and TRBJ1-4, is GAGVSQSPSNKVTEKGKDVELRCDPISGHTALYWYRQSLGQGLEFLIYFQGNSAPDKSGLPSDRFSAERTGGSVSTLTIQRTQQEDSAVYLCASSLRGGDVNEKLFFGSGTQLSVL.

As regards this clonotype: A much bigger clone sits one base away, suggesting this may be a read error. The V call is TRBV20-1, the J call TRBJ2-2, with TRBD2 matching over 11 bases. CDR3 length equals 15 residues. J lost 4 bases, V lost 3 bases, and 4 bases had no gene match. Germline loops: CDR1 DFQATT, CDR2 SNEGSKA (reference sequence). The CDR3 sequence is CSASPTSGVTGELFF. CDR3 nucleotide sequence: TGCAGTGCTAGCCCGACTAGCGGGGTCACCGGGGAGCTGTTTTTT.

This clonotype was counted many times. J is TRBJ2-1 and V is TRBV28, with 8 bases lining up with TRBD1. V lost 3 bases and J lost 8; bases outside the gene matches: 12. The CDR3 is 16 amino acids. Germline CDR1 is MDHEN and CDR2 is SYDVKM. The CDR3 spells CASSFQGAPGEDEQFF. CDR3 DNA sequence: TGTGCCAGCAGTTTCCAGGGGGCGCCTGGGGAGGATGAGCAGTTCTTC.

This clonotype was seen repeatedly, ten times or more. The genes are TRBV20-1 and TRBJ2-1; the match to TRBD2 covers 8 bases. The CDR3 covers 14 residues. Germline loops: CDR1 DFQATT, CDR2 SNEGSKA (reference sequence). J gave up 4 bases and V 7 bases, and 9 bases lay outside the gene matches. The CDR3 coding sequence is TGCAGTGGGGAAAGCGGGAGAGTGTACAATGAGCAGTTCTTC. This codes for CSGESGRVYNEQFF.

This clonotype was found many times. The chain's CDR3 is CASSEQRTGQETQYF. DNA for the CDR3: TGTGCCAGCAGTGAACAAAGGACAGGCCAAGAGACCCAGTACTTC. The genes are TRBV2 and TRBJ2-5; 7 nucleotides align to TRBD1. The CDR3 runs 15 residues. In germline, CDR1 is SNHLY, CDR2 FYNNEI. After removal of 2 bases from V and 1 base from J, the junction contained 4 bases not matched to a gene.

The chain links TRBV7-9 to TRBJ2-2, with 9 bases aligning to TRBD2. Germline CDR1 and CDR2: SEHNR and FQNEAQ (reference sequence). The CDR3 consists of 16 residues. V was pared by 5 bases and J by 1 base, with 5 bases of the junction left unmatched. The CDR3 DNA reads TGTGCCAGCAGCACCCAGACTAGCGGGAACACCGGGGAGCTGTTTTTT. Protein sequence: CASSTQTSGNTGELFF.

This clonotype was found many times. J is TRBJ2-4 and V is TRBV20-1, with TRBD2 matching over 7 bases. The junction had 14 bases not matched to a gene; V was cut back by 6 bases and J by 0 bases. Per the germline V gene, CDR1 is DFQATT and CDR2 is SNEGSKA (reference sequence). The CDR3 contains 17 residues. The CDR3 bases are TGCAGTGCCCCTTGGGAGCAAGCGGGGCTAGCCAAAAACATTCAGTACTTC. Its protein is CSAPWEQAGLAKNIQYF.

This clonotype was counted a few times. The rearrangement joins TRBV7-9 to TRBJ2-5, with D perhaps TRBD1 (5 bases). Looked up from germline, CDR1 is SEHNR and CDR2 is FQNEAQ (reference sequence). Trimming cost V 4 bases and J 1 base, with 19 bases left between them. This CDR3 is built from 17 residues. The CDR3: CASSSPKQAPSQETQYF. CDR3 nucleotide sequence: TGTGCCAGCAGCTCACCCAAACAGGCGCCTAGCCAAGAGACCCAGTACTTC.